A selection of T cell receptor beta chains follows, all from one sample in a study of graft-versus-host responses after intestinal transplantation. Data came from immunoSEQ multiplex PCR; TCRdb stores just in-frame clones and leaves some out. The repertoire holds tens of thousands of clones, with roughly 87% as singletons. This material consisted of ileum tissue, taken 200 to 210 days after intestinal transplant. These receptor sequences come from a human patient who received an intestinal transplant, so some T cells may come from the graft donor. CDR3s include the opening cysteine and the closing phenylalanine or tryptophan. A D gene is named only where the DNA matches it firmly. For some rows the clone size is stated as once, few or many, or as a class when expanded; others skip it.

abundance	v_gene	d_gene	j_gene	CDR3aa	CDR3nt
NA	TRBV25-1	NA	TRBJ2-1	CASSPGNNEQFF	TGTGCCAGCAGTCCTGGTAACAATGAGCAGTTCTTC
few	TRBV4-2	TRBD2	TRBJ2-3	CASTGTSGSADTQYF	TGTGCCAGCACCGGGACTAGCGGGAGTGCGGATACGCAGTATTTT
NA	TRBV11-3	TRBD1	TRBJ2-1	CASSLGQGFAYNEQFF	TGTGCCAGCAGCTTAGGACAGGGGTTCGCCTACAATGAGCAGTTCTTC
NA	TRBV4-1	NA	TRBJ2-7	CASSQDPPGRYEQYF	TGCGCCAGCAGCCAAGATCCCCCGGGGCGATACGAGCAGTACTTC
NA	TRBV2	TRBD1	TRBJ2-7	CASSEVTGSSYEQYF	TGTGCCAGCAGTGAGGTGACAGGGAGCTCCTACGAGCAGTACTTC
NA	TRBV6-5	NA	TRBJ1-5	CASSPIRGGNQPQHF	TGTGCCAGCAGCCCCATTCGGGGCGGCAATCAGCCCCAGCATTTT
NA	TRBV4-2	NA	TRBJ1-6	CASSQDPRAGSPLHF	TGTGCCAGCAGCCAAGATCCCAGGGCCGGATCACCCCTCCACTTT
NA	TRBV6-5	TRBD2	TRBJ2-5	CASSSGTSGLETQYF	TGTGCCAGCAGCTCCGGGACTAGCGGGTTAGAGACCCAGTACTTC
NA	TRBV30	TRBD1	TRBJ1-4	CAWSSGTGQEKLFF	TGTGCCTGGAGTAGCGGGACAGGGCAGGAAAAACTGTTTTTT
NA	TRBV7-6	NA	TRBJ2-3	CASSLSLATDTQYF	TGTGCCAGCAGCTTGAGTCTAGCGACAGATACGCAGTATTTT
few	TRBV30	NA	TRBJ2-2	CAWTDSGELFF	TGTGCCTGGACAGACTCCGGGGAGCTGTTTTTT